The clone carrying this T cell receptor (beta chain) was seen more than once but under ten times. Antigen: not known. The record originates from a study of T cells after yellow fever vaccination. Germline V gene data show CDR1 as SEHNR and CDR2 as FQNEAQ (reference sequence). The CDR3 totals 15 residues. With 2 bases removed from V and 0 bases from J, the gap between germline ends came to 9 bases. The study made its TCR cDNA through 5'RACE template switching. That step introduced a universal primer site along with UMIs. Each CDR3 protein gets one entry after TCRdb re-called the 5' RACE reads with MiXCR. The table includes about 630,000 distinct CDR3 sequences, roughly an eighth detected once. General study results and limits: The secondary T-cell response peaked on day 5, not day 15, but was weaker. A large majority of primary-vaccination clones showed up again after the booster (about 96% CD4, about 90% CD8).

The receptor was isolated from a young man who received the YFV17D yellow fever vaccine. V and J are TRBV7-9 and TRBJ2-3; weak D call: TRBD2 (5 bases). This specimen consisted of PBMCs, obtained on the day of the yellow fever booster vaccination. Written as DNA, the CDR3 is TGTGCCAGCAGCTTACGAGGGCCTAGCACAGATACGCAGTATTTT. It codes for CASSLRGPSTDTQYF. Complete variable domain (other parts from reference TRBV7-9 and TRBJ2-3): DTGVSQNPRHKITKRGQNVTFRCDPISEHNRLYWYRQTLGQGPEFLTYFQNEAQLEKSRLLSDRFSAERPKGSFSTLEIQRTEQGDSAMYLCASSLRGPSTDTQYFGPGTRLTVL.